Below, 18 T cell receptor beta chains from the same sample are listed, as sequenced in a study of metastatic and nonmetastatic thyroid tumors. All patients were treatment-naive before thyroid surgery. TCRdb re-called the PCR reads with MiXCR. The table lists some 28,000 clones, roughly 17% of them singletons. Material for sequencing was blood. These TCRs come from a female donor with papillary thyroid cancer or a benign thyroid nodule (not recorded which). Some clones in this sample may be carry-over from other donors' samples.

Many counts were recorded for this clone. The chain carries TRBV27 and TRBJ1-4; no clear D gene. The ends were cut back, 3 bases at V and 5 bases at J, with 10 bases in the middle. This CDR3 spans 14 amino acids. Germline assignment: CDR1 MNHEY and CDR2 SMNVEV (reference sequence). In DNA form, the CDR3 reads TGTGCCAGCAGTTTGTCAGCTAGCAATGAAAAACTGTTTTTT. Encoded protein: CASSLSASNEKLFF.

As to this clone: This sequence may be a read error, since a much larger clone differs from it by one base. The rearrangement uses TRBV5-1 and TRBJ2-4; D not resolved. The germline V and J ends were trimmed by 3 bases and 7 bases, with 23 bases remaining between them. The CDR3 spans 17 residues. Germline V lookup: CDR1 SGHRS, CDR2 YFSETQ. The CDR3 bases are TGCGCCAGCAGCTCAACAATTTTGAAAGGGTTTGGGAACATTCAGTACTTC. This translates into CASSSTILKGFGNIQYF.

This clone was seen at least ten times. The chain employs TRBV5-6 and TRBJ2-5; D call uncertain. The germline CDR1 and CDR2 sequences are SGHDT and YYEEEE. Deletions cut 4 bases from V and 4 bases from J, with 14 bases between. The CDR3 sequence is 14 residues long. The CDR3 protein is CASSPTVSGETQYF. CDR3 DNA sequence: TGTGCCAGCAGCCCGACCGTATCCGGAGAGACCCAGTACTTC.

Only one count was recorded for this clone. One junction end does not reproduce the germline sequence, and a read error may be involved. The rearrangement joins TRBV6-1 to TRBJ1-6; D unresolved. This CDR3 spans 15 amino acids. Germline assignment: CDR1 MNHNS and CDR2 SASEGT. CDR3 sequence reads: CAISEGRDMVSPLHF. The CDR3 region has the DNA TGTGCCATCAGTGAAGGGCGGGATATGGTTTCACCCCTCCACTTT.

The sample holds a few counts of this clone. This may come from a read error, since a much larger clone is one base off. Other DNA sequences in the sample encode the same CDR3. This chain links TRBV4-2 with TRBJ1-3; no firm D call. Germline CDR1 reads LGHNA; CDR2 reads YNFKEQ. The CDR3 length is 13 residues. In DNA form, the CDR3 reads TGTGCCAGTAGCCAAGATCTGGTAAACACCATATATTTT. Translation gives CASSQDLVNTIYF.

This clone was seen ten or more times. The chain couples TRBV5-1 to TRBJ1-1; D possibly corresponds to TRBD1 (6 bases). Germline-derived CDR1 and CDR2 are SGHRS and YFSETQ. V was pared by 2 bases and J by 3 bases, with 17 bases between. The length of the CDR3 is 16 residues. CDR3 coding DNA: TGCGCCAGCAGCTTCTTCGGGGGCCCGCTGGACACTGAAGCTTTCTTT. Translated, it gives CASSFFGGPLDTEAFF.

This clone has a handful of counts. This may be a read error, as it is one base from a much larger clone. The chain recombines TRBV20-1 with TRBJ2-2; D is unclear. The CDR3 loop spans 13 amino acids. Germline-derived CDR1 and CDR2 are DFQATT and SNEGSKA (reference sequence). V dropped 4 bases and J dropped 7 bases, with 13 bases sitting between them. The DNA of the CDR3 is TGCAGTGCTACCCCACAGTGGGGCGGGGAGCTGTTTTTT. This codes for CSATPQWGGELFF.

This clone was counted many times. The genes are TRBV28 and TRBJ1-2; a possible D gene is TRBD1 (5 bases). The CDR3 contains 13 residues. V lost 6 bases, J lost 8 bases, and 16 bases lay in between. Germline CDR1 is MDHEN and CDR2 is SYDVKM. CDR3 sequence (DNA): TGTGCCAGCAGGCCGGACACCCTTCGGGGCTACACCTTC. Translating it yields CASRPDTLRGYTF.

This clone was recorded many times. The chain couples TRBV11-1 to TRBJ2-5; 11 bases are shared with TRBD2. Germline trimming cut 6 bases from V and 1 base from J; bases unmatched to any gene: 4. CDR3 size: 15 residues. Germline V gene lookup returns CDR1 SGHAT and CDR2 FQDESV (reference sequence). CDR3 protein: CASSFGTSGQETQYF. CDR3 nucleotides: TGTGCCAGCAGTTTCGGGACTAGCGGCCAAGAGACCCAGTACTTC.

The V call is TRBV3-1, the J call TRBJ2-3; 10 bases fit TRBD2. From germline, CDR1 is LGHDT and CDR2 YNNKEL (reference sequence). With 6 bases clipped from V and 0 bases from J, the junction kept 0 bases outside the gene matches. This CDR3 contains 14 residues. The CDR3 nucleotides read TGTGCCAGCAGACTAGCGGGGAGCACAGATACGCAGTATTTT. Translating it yields CASRLAGSTDTQYF.

This clone was seen ten or more times. The chain carries TRBV4-1 and TRBJ2-3, with D tentatively TRBD2 (5 bases). V was cut by 5 bases and J by 0 bases, with 9 bases left in between. Germline loops: CDR1 MGHRA, CDR2 YSYEKL. CDR3 length equals 14 residues. CDR3 DNA: TGCGCCAGCAGCTGGAGGTCCAGCACAGATACGCAGTATTTT. It yields the protein CASSWRSSTDTQYF.

As regards this clone: This CDR3 is missing its conserved last phenylalanine or tryptophan, likely due to a read error. The genes are TRBV11-3 and TRBJ2-2; D may be TRBD1 (5 bases). Germline CDR1 reads SGHNT; CDR2 reads YENEEA. The CDR3 is 14 residues long. CDR3 loop: CASSPRQNPGELFL. CDR3 DNA: TGTGCCAGCAGCCCCCGACAGAACCCCGGGGAGCTGTTTTTA.

Within the sample, this clone is medium-sized. The same CDR3 also results from other DNA sequences found in this sample. CDR3 residues: CASRDGGAHYGYTF. CDR3 bases: TGTGCCAGCAGGGACGGGGGGGCTCACTATGGCTACACCTTC. The J gene is TRBJ1-2, the V gene TRBV12-3 or TRBV12-4, with a weak D call TRBD1 (6 bases). Trimming stripped 6 bases from V and 3 bases from J, with 14 bases between. The CDR3 contains 14 residues.

This clone was picked up many times. The J gene is TRBJ1-6, the V gene TRBV7-9; 9 nucleotides match TRBD1. The CDR3 spans 14 residues. Germline trimming cut 5 bases from V and 7 bases from J; bases unmatched to any gene: 3. Germline loops: CDR1 SEHNR, CDR2 FQNEAQ (reference sequence). The CDR3 bases are TGTGCCAGCAGCCCCGGACAGGGGAATTCACCCCTCCACTTT. Protein product: CASSPGQGNSPLHF.

In its sample, this clone was seen many times. CDR3 sequence: CASSDETSFADTQYF. CDR3 DNA sequence: TGTGCCAGCAGTGATGAGACTAGCTTCGCAGATACGCAGTATTTT. The rearrangement links TRBV2 to TRBJ2-3, with 7 bases lining up with TRBD2. This CDR3 is built from 15 residues. CDR1 and CDR2 from the germline V gene are SNHLY and FYNNEI. The V and J ends lost 3 bases and 4 bases, in that order; junction bases with no gene match: 7.

This clone was recorded many times. The chain joins TRBV2 to TRBJ2-5, with 9 bases that match TRBD1. CDR3 size: 15 residues. The junction had 10 bases not matched to a gene; V was cut back by 6 bases and J by 5 bases. Per germline, CDR1 SNHLY and CDR2 FYNNEI. CDR3 residues: CASRGQGGAGETQYF. The DNA for the CDR3 is TGTGCCAGCAGGGGACAGGGTGGGGCAGGGGAGACCCAGTACTTC.

This clone was picked up many times. The chain employs TRBV5-6 and TRBJ2-5; a possible D gene is TRBD1 (5 bases). The CDR3 runs 15 residues. V lost 1 base to trimming and J lost 5 bases, with 15 bases between them. The germline gives CDR1 SGHDT, CDR2 YYEEEE. DNA of the CDR3: TGTGCCAGCAGCTTGTGGGCAGGGTTAACGGAGACCCAGTACTTC. Amino acids: CASSLWAGLTETQYF. The full variable domain, completed using reference TRBV5-6 and TRBJ2-5, is DAGVTQSPTHLIKTRGQQVTLRCSPKSGHDTVSWYQQALGQGPQFIFQYYEEEERQRGNFPDRFSGHQFPNYSSELNVNALLLGDSALYLCASSLWAGLTETQYFGPGTRLLVL.

The J gene is TRBJ2-1, the V gene TRBV20-1; 7 bases align to TRBD1. CDR1 and CDR2 from the germline V gene are DFQATT and SNEGSKA (reference sequence). The CDR3 runs 15 residues. V gave up 0 bases and J gave up 6 bases; unmatched junction bases: 8. CDR3 residues: CSARDPSAGGNEQFF. The DNA for the CDR3 is TGCAGTGCTAGAGATCCATCGGCAGGGGGCAATGAGCAGTTCTTC.